This T cell receptor (beta chain) was found in a study of early T cells in non-severe SARS-CoV-2 infection. Findings and limits, study-wide: Anti-spike CD8 specificities were favored by VDJdb matching, whose results missed private and CD4 specificities.

CDR3 length: 16 residues. Germline lookup yields CDR1 SSHAT and CDR2 FNYEAQ (reference sequence). This clonotype was recorded many times. What it binds is not known. An end of the junction differs from the germline gene, which may be a read error. Each cDNA molecule carried a unique molecular identifier. TCRdb re-analysed the 5' RACE reads in MiXCR, keeping a single row per CDR3 protein. The data show under 85,000 distinct CDR3 sequences, approximately 12% seen once. V gene TRBV7-7 combines with J gene TRBJ2-1, with 12 bases matching TRBD2. The material sequenced was whole blood. The sequence was obtained from an adult who was a healthcare worker with PCR-confirmed SARS-CoV-2 infection or an uninfected control (not recorded which). Here the CDR3 DNA reads TGTGCTAGCAGCCAGACTAGCGGGAGTGCCTACAATGAGCAGTTCTTC. It translates to CASSQTSGSAYNEQFF.